This T cell receptor (beta chain) was obtained from a study of shared clonotypes between healthy human individuals. Study-wide results and limits: Sampling was confined to blood; repertoires within tissues likely differ. Naive CD4 clonotypes overlapped across a handful of donors at approximately 5.5%.

Remarks on this clone: Its antigen remains unidentified.

Clones were sequenced by immunoSEQ multiplex PCR, and TCRdb holds only the in-frame ones, with some missing. Among some 2,400,000 clones listed, nearly 97% were seen once. A CD45RA+ naive subset and a CD45RA-negative memory subset were split from CD4+ cells. V was clipped by 3 bases and J by 10 bases, with 14 bases between them. The CDR3 covers 14 residues. From germline, CDR1 is SGHRS and CDR2 YFSETQ. This TCR came from a man aged 18 to 29 in good health. The rearrangement joins TRBV5-1 to TRBJ1-6, with D perhaps matching TRBD1 (5 bases). Sequencing used naive CD4+ T cells sorted from blood. The subset was: CD45RA+ positively selected. CDR3 protein: CASSSDGQGSPLHF. CDR3 coding DNA: TGCGCCAGCAGCTCAGACGGACAAGGGTCACCCCTCCACTTT.